The present entry profiles one T cell receptor (beta chain) with its context. The target of this receptor is not known. No much larger clone is present one base from it, and per-base qualities are unavailable. According to the germline V gene (reference sequence), CDR1 reads GTSNPN and CDR2 reads SVGIG. From cysteine to phenylalanine, the CDR3 is 12 amino acids long. Only the CDR3 DNA stays, 36 bases, in frame from base 1. Trimming at the junction amounts to 5 bases on V and 0 bases on J, and the germline ends lie 8 bases apart. The entry originates in a study of blood T cell repertoires in COVID-19 (TCRdb year 2020). Regarding the complete study: Samples from collaborators originated in the United States, Italy and Spain and spanned both the acute and convalescent phases of COVID-19. The material from the prospective study consisted of cDNA or gDNA derived from T cells, B-cell-depleted T cells, or PBMCs. The dataset comprised deeply sampled blood TCRbeta repertoires from subjects exposed to, actively infected with, or recovered from COVID-19. A freely available public database, intended as a resource for researchers studying the immune response to SARS-CoV-2, is where the repertoires were released. The samples were drawn from the first 160 participants of the ongoing ImmuneRACE study and from 950 to 1,500 subjects provided by 6 global collaborators. Nearly every sample came with metadata listing a de-identified subject ID, COVID-19 status, age in years and sex. Where available, HLA class I and class II types were obtained from metadata supplied by the sample provider rather than from assay-based typing.

The paper as a whole reports these results and caveats: The amount of clinical and demographic metadata varied by source and participant and was provided uncurated.

TCRbeta CDR3 regions were amplified from genomic DNA using the immunoSEQ Assay, a bias-controlled multiplex PCR. The paper's processing steps were these. The number of nucleated cells in each sample was estimated from the amplification of reference gene primers within the assay. Sequence reads were collapsed and filtered to measure the absolute abundance of every unique TCRbeta CDR3 rearrangement. For each sample, productive Simpson clonality was calculated as the square root of Simpson's diversity index over productive rearrangements. The table was pulled from immuneACCESS by TCRdb, which kept in-frame rearrangements only. Such tables lose some clones; where checked, under half of the loss comes from unresolved V genes, and the rest has no known cause. V and J calls and clone size are given by that table; D and trimming were obtained from the DNA. Counted in this sample were 130,000 to 150,000 clones; 75% to 90% of them appeared once. The top ten constitute 8% of the sample.

In Seattle, one collaborating source enrolled patients while the infection was active and tracked those patients longitudinally over the course of disease. Each collaborating institution followed its own protocols to collect whole blood in K2EDTA tubes. Collaborator samples were shipped for TCRbeta analysis as frozen whole blood, isolated PBMCs, or DNA extracted from either sample type. What was sequenced was peripheral blood. This TCR was sampled from a woman aged 55-69 years with COVID-19, enrolled during active disease. The V gene is TRBV30 and the J gene is TRBJ2-7; TRBD1 is a possible D gene, resting on 5 matching bases. The DNA reads as follows: TGTGCCTGGGACAGAGACTCCTACGAGCAGTACTTC. Protein translation: CAWDRDSYEQYF.